Below are 3 T cell receptor beta chains sequenced from a single sample in a study of cytomegalovirus exposure and HLA in healthy donors. 60 Vbeta and 13 Jbeta primers were used in PCR. Repertoires were generated with immunoSEQ multiplex PCR, while TCRdb's copy carries only in-frame clones and drops some. This table holds 100,000 to 150,000 clones, over 9.5% found once. Sequenced input: PBMCs. The receptors derive from a woman between 18 and 30 years old in good health and CMV-seropositive.

This clone has a handful of counts. This chain links TRBV19 with TRBJ1-1, with D possibly being TRBD1 (6 bases). The germline gives CDR1 LNHDA, CDR2 SQIVND (reference sequence). Trimming shortened V by 6 bases and J by 7 bases, and 15 bases separated the two germline ends. This CDR3 spans 13 amino acids. Written as DNA, the CDR3 is TGTGCCAGTAGACCTCGGGTGGACAGTGAAGCTTTCTTT. This sequence encodes CASRPRVDSEAFF.

The V gene is TRBV7-3, the J gene TRBJ2-1; 12 bases match TRBD2. V was clipped by 2 bases and J by 8 bases; unmatched bases: 16. The CDR3 consists of 19 residues. Germline CDR1 SGHTA, CDR2 FQGTGA. The CDR3 sequence: CASSLSASGRAQIWDEQFF. The DNA of the CDR3 is TGTGCCAGCAGCTTATCCGCTAGCGGGAGGGCCCAGATTTGGGATGAGCAGTTCTTC. The full variable domain, in which reference TRBV7-3 and TRBJ2-1 provide the parts outside the CDR3, is GAGVSQTPSNKVTEKGKYVELRCDPISGHTALYWYRQSLGQGPEFLIYFQGTGAADDSGLPNDRFFAVRPEGSVSTLKIQRTERGDSAVYLCASSLSASGRAQIWDEQFFGPGTRLTVL.

This chain uses TRBV6-1 with TRBJ1-1, with no clear D. The germline V and J ends were trimmed by 2 bases and 6 bases, with 16 bases remaining between them. This CDR3 contains 15 residues. CDR1 is MNHNS, CDR2 SASEGT, per germline. The CDR3 DNA follows: TGTGCCAGCAGTGAACGGTTAGGAGGCATCGCTGAAGCTTTCTTT. Its translation: CASSERLGGIAEAFF.